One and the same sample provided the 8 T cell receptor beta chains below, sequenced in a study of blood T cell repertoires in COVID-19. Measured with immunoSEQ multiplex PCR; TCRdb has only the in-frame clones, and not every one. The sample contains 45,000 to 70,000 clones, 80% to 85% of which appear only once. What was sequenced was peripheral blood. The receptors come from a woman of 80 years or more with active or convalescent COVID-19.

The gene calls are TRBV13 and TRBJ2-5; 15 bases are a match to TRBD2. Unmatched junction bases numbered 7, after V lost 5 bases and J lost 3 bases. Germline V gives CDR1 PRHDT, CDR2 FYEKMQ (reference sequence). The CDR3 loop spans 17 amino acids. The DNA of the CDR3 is TGTGCCAGCAGCGCGATGGGACTAGCGGGGGGTAAAGAGACCCAGTACTTC. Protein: CASSAMGLAGGKETQYF.

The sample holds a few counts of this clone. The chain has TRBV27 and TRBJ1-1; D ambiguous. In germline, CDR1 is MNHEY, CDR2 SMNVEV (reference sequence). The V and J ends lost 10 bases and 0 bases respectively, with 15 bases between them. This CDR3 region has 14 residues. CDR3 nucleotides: TGTGCCACCAGACGGAGCCCCATGAACACTGAAGCTTTCTTT. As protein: CATRRSPMNTEAFF.

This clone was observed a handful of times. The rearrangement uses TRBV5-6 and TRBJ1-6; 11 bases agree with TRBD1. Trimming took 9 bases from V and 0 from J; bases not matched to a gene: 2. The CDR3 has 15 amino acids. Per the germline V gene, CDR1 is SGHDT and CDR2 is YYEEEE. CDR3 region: CATGTGGSYNSPLHF. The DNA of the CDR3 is TGTGCCACAGGGACAGGGGGCTCCTATAATTCACCCCTCCACTTT. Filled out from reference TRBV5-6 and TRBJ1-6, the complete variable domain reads DAGVTQSPTHLIKTRGQQVTLRCSPKSGHDTVSWYQQALGQGPQFIFQYYEEEERQRGNFPDRFSGHQFPNYSSELNVNALLLGDSALYLCATGTGGSYNSPLHFGNGTRLTVT.

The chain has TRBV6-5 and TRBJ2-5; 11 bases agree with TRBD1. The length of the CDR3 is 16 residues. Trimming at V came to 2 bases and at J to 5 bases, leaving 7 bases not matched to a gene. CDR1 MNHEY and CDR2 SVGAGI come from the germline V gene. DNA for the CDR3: TGTGCCAGCAGTTACGGACAGGGGGCGCAGGGGGAGACCCAGTACTTC. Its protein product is CASSYGQGAQGETQYF.

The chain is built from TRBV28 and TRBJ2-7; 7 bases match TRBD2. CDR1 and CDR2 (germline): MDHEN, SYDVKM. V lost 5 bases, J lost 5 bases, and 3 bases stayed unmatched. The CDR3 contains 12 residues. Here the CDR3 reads CASSQRGDEQYF. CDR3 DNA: TGTGCCAGCAGTCAGCGGGGTGACGAGCAGTACTTC.

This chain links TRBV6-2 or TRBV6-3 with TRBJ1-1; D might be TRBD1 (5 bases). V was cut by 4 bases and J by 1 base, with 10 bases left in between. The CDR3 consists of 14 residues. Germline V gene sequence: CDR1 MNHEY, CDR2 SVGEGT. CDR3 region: CASSWGTPNTEAFF. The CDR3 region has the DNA TGTGCCAGCAGTTGGGGGACTCCGAACACTGAAGCTTTCTTT.

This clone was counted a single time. CDR3 sequence (DNA): TGTGCCACCACCTCCAATACGGGACAGGGTGGTTACGAGCAGTACTTC. Protein: CATTSNTGQGGYEQYF. V gene TRBV3-1 (or the pseudogene TRBV3-2) combines with J gene TRBJ2-7, with 9 bases matching TRBD1. J gave up 4 bases and V 10 bases, and 17 bases lay outside the gene matches. The CDR3 totals 16 residues. Germline V CDR1 and CDR2: LGHDT, YNNKEL (reference sequence).

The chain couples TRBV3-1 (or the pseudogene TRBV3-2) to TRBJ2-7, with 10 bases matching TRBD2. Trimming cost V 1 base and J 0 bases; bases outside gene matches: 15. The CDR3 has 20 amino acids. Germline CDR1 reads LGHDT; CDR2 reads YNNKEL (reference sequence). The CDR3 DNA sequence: TGTGCCAGCAGCCAAGTTCCCAATGGTACTAGCGGGAAGAGCTCCTACGAGCAGTACTTC. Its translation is CASSQVPNGTSGKSSYEQYF.